Following are 6 T cell receptor beta chains from one sample sequenced in a study of blood T cell repertoires in COVID-19. Generated by immunoSEQ multiplex PCR, the TCRdb table keeps only in-frame clones and is missing some. The data contain 350,000 or so clones, around 83% of them singletons. The sample was peripheral blood. Every receptor here comes from a man aged 25-45 years with active or convalescent COVID-19.

The chain has TRBV6-1 and TRBJ2-3; 9 nucleotides align to TRBD1. The CDR3 has 14 residues. V was clipped by 6 bases and J by 4 bases; unmatched bases: 5. CDR1 is MNHNS and CDR2 is SASEGT in the germline V gene. The CDR3 nucleotides are TGTGCCAGCAGCCTCAGACAGGGGGCAGATACGCAGTATTTT. Translation: CASSLRQGADTQYF.

V and J are TRBV5-1 and TRBJ2-7, with D maybe TRBD1 (6 bases). There are 15 residues in the CDR3. V was shortened by 0 bases and J by 7 bases, with 17 bases between the two germline ends. The germline gives CDR1 SGHRS, CDR2 YFSETQ. CDR3 sequence: CASSLVGTPRGEQYF. The CDR3 DNA reads TGCGCCAGCAGCTTGGTGGGCACACCCAGGGGAGAGCAGTACTTC. Drawing the rest from reference TRBV5-1 and TRBJ2-7, the complete variable domain is KAGVTQTPRYLIKTRGQQVTLSCSPISGHRSVSWYQQTPGQGLQFLFEYFSETQRNKGNFPGRFSGRQFSNSRSEMNVSTLELGDSALYLCASSLVGTPRGEQYFGPGTRLTVT.

The gene calls are TRBV5-1 and TRBJ1-1; 7 bases map to TRBD1. This CDR3 is built from 15 residues. Trimming took 2 bases from V and 4 from J; bases not matched to a gene: 8. Germline V gene data show CDR1 as SGHRS and CDR2 as YFSETQ. As DNA, the CDR3 is TGCGCCAGCAGCTTTCGACAGGGAAGATCCACTGAAGCTTTCTTT. Amino acids: CASSFRQGRSTEAFF.

This clone was observed once. The genes are TRBV19 and TRBJ1-1; D might be TRBD1 (5 bases). This CDR3 contains 14 residues. CDR1 is LNHDA, CDR2 SQIVND, per germline (reference sequence). V lost 3 bases and J 3 bases, leaving 11 bases between the germline ends. The CDR3 here is CASSIRGRDTEAFF. Written as DNA, the CDR3 is TGTGCCAGTAGTATCCGTGGCAGGGACACTGAAGCTTTCTTT.

For the CDR3, the DNA is TGTGCCAGCAGCCAAGCAGGGCGTTGGGGCACTGAAGCTTTCTTT. This gives the protein CASSQAGRWGTEAFF. The V gene is TRBV9, the J gene TRBJ1-1, with D tentatively TRBD1 (5 bases). Trimming pared 4 bases from V and 4 bases from J, leaving 17 bases between. CDR1 SGDLS and CDR2 YYNGEE come from the germline V gene. This CDR3 spans 15 amino acids. The full variable domain, in which reference TRBV9 and TRBJ1-1 provide the parts outside the CDR3, is DSGVTQTPKHLITATGQRVTLRCSPRSGDLSVYWYQQSLDQGLQFLIQYYNGEERAKGNILERFSAQQFPDLHSELNLSSLELGDSALYFCASSQAGRWGTEAFFGQGTRLTVV.

Only a few counts were recorded for this clone. The rearrangement joins TRBV4-1 to TRBJ1-4; TRBD1 is a possible D gene (5 bases). V gave up 5 bases and J gave up 7 bases, with 17 bases separating them. The CDR3 is 15 amino acids. Germline V lookup: CDR1 MGHRA, CDR2 YSYEKL. CDR3 in DNA: TGCGCCAGCAGCTACCGGGGGGTGACGAGTGAAAAACTGTTTTTT. It codes for CASSYRGVTSEKLFF.